The rows below give T cell receptor beta chains drawn from one sample of a study of T-cell memory formation after mild COVID-19. TCRdb re-analysed the 5' RACE reads in MiXCR, keeping a single row per CDR3 protein. The sample holds approximately 410,000 distinct CDR3 sequences; 23% are singletons and the top ten take about 12%. The specimen was PBMCs or a T cell subset sorted from them (not recorded which). The receptors derive from an adult woman who had mild COVID-19 (a few samples of this study predate the infection). Cell type and time point are not known. The CDR3 runs from the conserved cysteine through the conserved F or W. A D gene is named only where the DNA matches it firmly. The listing skips clone size in some rows; elsewhere it reads once, few, many or a size class.

TRBV7-8	TRBJ2-3	few	.	TGTGCCAGCAGCTTATATGAGGAAACTAGCACAGATACGCAGTATTTT	CASSLYEETSTDTQYF
TRBV7-8	TRBJ2-3	.	TRBD1	TGTGCCAGCAGCACGGGACAGGGCCGCACAGATACGCAGTATTTT	CASSTGQGRTDTQYF
TRBV12-3/TRBV12-4	TRBJ2-1	.	TRBD1	TGTGCCAGCAGTTTATCCCCTATCGGGACAGTATACAATGAGCAGTTCTTC	CASSLSPIGTVYNEQFF
TRBV18	TRBJ2-1	.	.	TGTGCCAGCTCACCACCGAATGGGGGAGAACAGTTCTTC	CASSPPNGGEQFF
TRBV12-3/TRBV12-4	TRBJ2-1	.	.	TGTGCCAGCAGTCCCGCAGGGTATGAGCAGTTCTTC	CASSPAGYEQFF
TRBV27	TRBJ2-1	.	.	TGTGCCAGCAGGGGGCAGATCTACAATGAGCAGTTCTTC	CASRGQIYNEQFF
TRBV2	TRBJ1-1	few	.	TGTGCCAGCAGCATAAAACACCATTCCCCAACTGAAGCTTTCTTT	CASSIKHHSPTEAFF
TRBV5-1	TRBJ2-7	.	.	TGCGCCAGCAGCTTGTTCAGGGGTCAGGACTACGAGCAGTACTTC	CASSLFRGQDYEQYF
TRBV6-5	TRBJ2-7	.	TRBD2	TGTGCCAGCAGGGGCCTAGCGGGGATCTACGAGCAGTACTTC	CASRGLAGIYEQYF
TRBV19	TRBJ2-1	.	TRBD2	TGTGCCAGTACCATATCTCCCGCGGGAGCGGGATGGGATGAGCAGTTCTTC	CASTISPAGAGWDEQFF
TRBV11-3	TRBJ2-1	.	.	TGTGCCAGCGCTTCGGCTGATGAGCAGTTCTTC	CASASADEQFF
TRBV18	TRBJ2-7	few	.	TGTGCCAGCTCACCTCCGCGTCCGGGTAGGGAGCAGTACTTC	CASSPPRPGREQYF
TRBV12-3/TRBV12-4	TRBJ2-2	.	.	TGTGCCAGCAGCCCGGGAGCGGGGGAGCTGTTTTTT	CASSPGAGELFF
TRBV5-4	TRBJ2-3	.	TRBD2	TGTGCCAGCAGCTTGTCCCCCCCAACGACTAGCGGGAGAGCAGATACGCAGTATTTT	CASSLSPPTTSGRADTQYF
TRBV30	TRBJ2-7	.	TRBD1	TGTGCCTGGAGTTTAGGACAGGGGGCCGACGAGCAGTACTTC	CAWSLGQGADEQYF